One TCR beta chain is described in this entry. The antigen is unknown. One entry per CDR3 protein, called by TCRdb with MiXCR from the 5' RACE reads. The sample has several thousand distinct CDR3 sequences; approximately 12% are singletons. The data derive from a study of spatial heterogeneity in lung cancer. The V end was cut by 3 bases, the J end by 12 bases, with 15 bases between. CDR3 length: 13 amino acids. CDR1 is MRHNA and CDR2 is SNTAGT in the germline V gene. Broader study findings: Ubiquitous nonsynonymous mutations were tracked by counts of ubiquitous expanded TCRs, and regional ones by counts of regional expanded TCRs. Within tumors, counts of expanded alpha and beta TCRs tracked tumor mutation counts.

The sample's time point: sample taken at primary tumor resection. Untreated early-stage non-small cell lung cancer patients, around 70 in total, were the donors. Whole RNA came from tumor, nontumor lung or frozen PBMC and was sequenced without being sorted. The chain has TRBV6-4 and TRBJ2-1, with D maybe TRBD2 (5 bases). Sequences were derived from lung tumor tissue, sampled at surgery. This TCR derives from a male donor with early-stage non-small cell lung cancer. CDR3 in amino acids: CASSEVAEGPQFF. In DNA form, the CDR3 reads TGTGCCAGCAGTGAGGTAGCCGAGGGTCCGCAGTTCTTC.